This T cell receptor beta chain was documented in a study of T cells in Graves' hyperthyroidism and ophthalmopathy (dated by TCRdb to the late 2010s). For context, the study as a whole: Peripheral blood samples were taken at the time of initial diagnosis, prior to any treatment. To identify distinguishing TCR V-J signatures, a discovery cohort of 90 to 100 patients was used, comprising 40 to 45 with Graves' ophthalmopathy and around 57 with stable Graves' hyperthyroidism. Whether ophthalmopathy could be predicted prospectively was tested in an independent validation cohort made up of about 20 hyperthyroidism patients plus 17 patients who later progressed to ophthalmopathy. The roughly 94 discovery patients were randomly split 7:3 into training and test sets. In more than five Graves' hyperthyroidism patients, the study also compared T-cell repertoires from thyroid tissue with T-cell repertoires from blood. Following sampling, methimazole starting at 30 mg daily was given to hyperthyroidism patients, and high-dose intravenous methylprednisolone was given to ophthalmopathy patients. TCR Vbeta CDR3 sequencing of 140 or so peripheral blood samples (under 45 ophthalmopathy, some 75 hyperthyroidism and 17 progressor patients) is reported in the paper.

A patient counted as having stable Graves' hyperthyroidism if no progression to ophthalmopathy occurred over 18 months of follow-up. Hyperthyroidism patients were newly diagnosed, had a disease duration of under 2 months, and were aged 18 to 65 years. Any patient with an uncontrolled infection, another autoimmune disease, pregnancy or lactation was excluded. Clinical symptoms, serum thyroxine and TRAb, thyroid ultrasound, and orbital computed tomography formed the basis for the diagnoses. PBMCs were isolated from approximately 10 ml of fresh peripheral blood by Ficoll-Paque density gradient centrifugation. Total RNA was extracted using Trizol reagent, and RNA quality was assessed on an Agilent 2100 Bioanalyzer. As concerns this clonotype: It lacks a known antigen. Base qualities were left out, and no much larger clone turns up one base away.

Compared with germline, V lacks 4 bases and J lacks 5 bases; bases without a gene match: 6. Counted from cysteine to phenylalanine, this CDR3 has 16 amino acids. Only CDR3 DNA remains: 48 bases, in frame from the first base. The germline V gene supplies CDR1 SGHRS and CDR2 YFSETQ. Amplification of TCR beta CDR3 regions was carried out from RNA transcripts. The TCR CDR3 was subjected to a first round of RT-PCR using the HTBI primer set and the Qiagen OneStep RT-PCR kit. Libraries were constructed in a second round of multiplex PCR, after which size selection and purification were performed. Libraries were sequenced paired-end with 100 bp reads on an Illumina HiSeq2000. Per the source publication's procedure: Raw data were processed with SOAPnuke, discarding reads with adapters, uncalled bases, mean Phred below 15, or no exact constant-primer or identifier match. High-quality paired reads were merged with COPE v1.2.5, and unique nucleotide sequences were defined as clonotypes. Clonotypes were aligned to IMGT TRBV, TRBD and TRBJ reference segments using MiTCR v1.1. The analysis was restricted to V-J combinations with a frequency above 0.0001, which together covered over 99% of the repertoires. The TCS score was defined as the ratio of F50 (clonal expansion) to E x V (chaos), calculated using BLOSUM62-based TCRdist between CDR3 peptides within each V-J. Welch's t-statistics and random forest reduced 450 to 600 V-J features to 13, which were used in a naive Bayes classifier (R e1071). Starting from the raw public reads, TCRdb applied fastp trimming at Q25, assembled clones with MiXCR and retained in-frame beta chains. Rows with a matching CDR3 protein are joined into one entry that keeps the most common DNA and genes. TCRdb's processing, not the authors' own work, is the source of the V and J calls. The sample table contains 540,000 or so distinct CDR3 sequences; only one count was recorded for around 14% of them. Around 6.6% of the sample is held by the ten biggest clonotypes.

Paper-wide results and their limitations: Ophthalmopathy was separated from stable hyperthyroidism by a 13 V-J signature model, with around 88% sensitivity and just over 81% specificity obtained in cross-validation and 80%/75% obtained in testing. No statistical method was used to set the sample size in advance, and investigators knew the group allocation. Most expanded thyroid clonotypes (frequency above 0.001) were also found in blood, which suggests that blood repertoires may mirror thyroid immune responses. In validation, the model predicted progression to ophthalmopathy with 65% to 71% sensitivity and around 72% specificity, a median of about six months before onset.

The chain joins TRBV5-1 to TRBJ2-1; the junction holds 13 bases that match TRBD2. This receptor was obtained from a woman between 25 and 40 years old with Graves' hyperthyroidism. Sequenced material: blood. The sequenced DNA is TGCGCCAGCAGCGCCCTAGGGACTAGCGGGAACAATGAGCAGTTCTTC. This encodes CASSALGTSGNNEQFF.